These 18 T cell receptor beta chains were sequenced from one sample in a study of T cell responses to AZD1222 COVID-19 vaccine. The table came from immunoSEQ multiplex PCR; TCRdb's copy has only in-frame clones and leaves some out. The repertoire holds some 130,000 clones, with roughly 90% as singletons. Sample: peripheral blood, taken on day 0 of AZD1222 vaccination. The receptors were sampled from an adult in good health.

The chain couples TRBV29-1 to TRBJ1-2; D call uncertain. The CDR3 has 12 residues. Germline CDR1 and CDR2: SQVTM and ANQGSEA. The DNA of the CDR3 is TGCAGTGTGAATGACGTTTACTATGGCTACACCTTC. This gives the protein CSVNDVYYGYTF.

This chain joins TRBV7-2 and TRBJ1-2, with D uncertain. Looked up from germline, CDR1 is SGHTA and CDR2 is FQGNSA. The CDR3 totals 16 residues. Trimming shortened V by 1 base and J by 1 base, and 13 bases separated the two germline ends. For the CDR3, the DNA is TGTGCCAGCAGCTTAGAGGCCCACCGGGATAACTATGGCTACACCTTC. It yields the protein CASSLEAHRDNYGYTF.

The chain employs TRBV5-4 and TRBJ1-4, with D possibly TRBD1 on 5 matching bases. CDR3 length: 15 amino acids. The germline CDR1 and CDR2 sequences are SGHNT and YYREEE (reference sequence). Trimming cost V 0 bases and J 3 bases, with 9 bases left between them. CDR3 region: CASSLEQGANEKLFF. Written as DNA, the CDR3 is TGTGCCAGCAGCTTGGAGCAAGGGGCTAATGAAAAACTGTTTTTT.

The rearrangement joins TRBV25-1 to TRBJ1-2, with D possibly matching TRBD1 (6 bases). Germline CDR1 is MGHDK and CDR2 is SYGVNS. Trimming shortened V by 6 bases and J by 2 bases, and 19 bases separated the two germline ends. The CDR3 covers 16 residues. CDR3 sequence: CASRSPGTPANYGYTF. CDR3 sequence (DNA): TGTGCCAGCAGAAGCCCGGGGACACCTGCAAACTATGGCTACACCTTC.

This chain joins TRBV19 and TRBJ2-7; D not resolved. The CDR3 runs to 14 residues. CDR1 and CDR2 (germline): LNHDA, SQIVND (reference sequence). Trimming removed 5 bases at V and 2 bases at J, with 13 bases between. CDR3 protein: CASSPQDPAYEQYF. In DNA, the CDR3 is TGTGCCAGTAGTCCGCAGGACCCCGCCTACGAGCAGTACTTC.

The gene calls are TRBV5-1 and TRBJ1-3; D is unclear. V was clipped by 3 bases and J by 4 bases, with 11 bases between them. CDR1 is SGHRS and CDR2 is YFSETQ in the germline V gene. This CDR3 comprises 14 residues. The CDR3 nucleotides are TGCGCCAGCAGCTGGGAAGGGTCGGGAAACACCATATATTTT. Amino acids: CASSWEGSGNTIYF. The whole variable domain, remainder taken from reference TRBV5-1 and TRBJ1-3, is KAGVTQTPRYLIKTRGQQVTLSCSPISGHRSVSWYQQTPGQGLQFLFEYFSETQRNKGNFPGRFSGRQFSNSRSEMNVSTLELGDSALYLCASSWEGSGNTIYFGEGSWLTVV.

This chain's CDR3 is CASFGPNYGYTF. The DNA of the CDR3 is TGTGCCAGTTTCGGACCCAACTATGGCTACACCTTC. The chain recombines TRBV27 with TRBJ1-2, with no clear D. Deletions cut 9 bases from V and 2 bases from J, with 10 bases between. This CDR3 is built from 12 residues. The germline CDR1 and CDR2 sequences are MNHEY and SMNVEV (reference sequence).

The V gene is TRBV6-2 or TRBV6-3, the J gene TRBJ1-5; no clear D. The CDR3 is 14 residues long. Germline lookup yields CDR1 MNHEY and CDR2 SVGEGT. The ends were cut back, 2 bases at V and 7 bases at J, with 12 bases in the middle. The CDR3 reads CASSYVNQDQPQHF. CDR3 coding DNA: TGTGCCAGCAGTTACGTCAATCAGGACCAGCCCCAGCATTTT.

The chain recombines TRBV28 with TRBJ1-5; no clear D. This CDR3 has 15 amino acids. Trimming left V 6 bases short and J 10 bases short, with 22 bases between. Germline-derived CDR1 and CDR2 are MDHEN and SYDVKM. CDR3 region: CASRVTWRPGGPQHF. CDR3 bases: TGTGCCAGCAGAGTTACGTGGAGGCCCGGTGGACCCCAGCATTTT.

This chain joins TRBV28 and TRBJ2-7; D might be TRBD1 (6 bases). The length of the CDR3 is 16 residues. V dropped 6 bases and J dropped 2 bases, with 20 bases sitting between them. Per germline, CDR1 MDHEN and CDR2 SYDVKM. CDR3 sequence: CASRPPQGPPTYEQYF. CDR3 nucleotides: TGTGCCAGCAGACCCCCACAGGGTCCACCTACCTACGAGCAGTACTTC.

The V gene is TRBV30, the J gene TRBJ1-1; TRBD1 is a possible D gene (6 bases). Germline CDR1 reads GTSNPN; CDR2 reads SVGIG (reference sequence). This CDR3 spans 13 amino acids. V lost 8 bases to trimming and J lost 4 bases, with 17 bases between them. This CDR3 reads CARGGQERTEAFF. The CDR3 DNA follows: TGTGCCAGAGGGGGACAAGAACGCACTGAAGCTTTCTTT.

The chain is built from TRBV7-2 and TRBJ1-5; perhaps TRBD1 as D (6 bases). Deletions cut 3 bases from V and 4 bases from J, with 10 bases between. The CDR3 consists of 14 residues. Germline assignment: CDR1 SGHTA and CDR2 FQGNSA. The CDR3: CASSLRGPNQPQHF. CDR3 in DNA: TGTGCCAGCAGCTTGCGGGGGCCTAATCAGCCCCAGCATTTT.

This clone was seen once. This chain joins TRBV9 and TRBJ2-7; 11 bases fit TRBD2. CDR3 length: 16 amino acids. Germline assignment: CDR1 SGDLS and CDR2 YYNGEE. The ends lost 3 bases at V and 5 bases at J; junction bases unmatched: 10. As DNA, the CDR3 is TGTGCCAGCAGCGCCATAACTAGCGGGGGATTCCACGAGCAGTACTTC. Translation: CASSAITSGGFHEQYF.

V usage is TRBV7-6 and J usage is TRBJ2-7, with TRBD2 matching 10 bases. This CDR3 is built from 17 residues. Trimming cost V 4 bases and J 2 bases; bases outside gene matches: 11. Germline loops: CDR1 SGHVS, CDR2 FNYEAQ. CDR3 protein: CASSWENIAGGPYEQYF. CDR3 DNA: TGTGCCAGCAGCTGGGAGAATATAGCGGGGGGTCCCTACGAGCAGTACTTC.

The chain employs TRBV27 and TRBJ1-2; 7 bases are a match to TRBD1. Losses at the gene ends were 3 bases for V and 4 bases for J; bases not matched to a gene: 8. The CDR3 is 15 residues long. Germline lookup yields CDR1 MNHEY and CDR2 SMNVEV (reference sequence). The CDR3 DNA reads as TGTGCCAGCAGTTTCCTAGGGGACAGTGTCTATGGCTACACCTTC. Translating it yields CASSFLGDSVYGYTF.

The chain combines TRBV12-3 or TRBV12-4 with TRBJ1-1; D possibly corresponds to TRBD1 (6 bases). V lost 2 bases to trimming and J lost 6 bases, with 10 bases between them. The CDR3 is made up of 13 amino acids. CDR3 region: CASSLSTGSEAFF. The DNA of the CDR3 is TGTGCCAGCAGTTTATCTACAGGGTCTGAAGCTTTCTTT.

This chain joins TRBV24-1 and TRBJ2-1; TRBD2 matches at 7 bases. Trimming removed 3 bases from V and 9 bases from J; junction bases left unmatched: 13. This CDR3 contains 16 residues. Germline V gene sequence: CDR1 KGHDR, CDR2 SFDVKD. The CDR3 DNA follows: TGTGCCACCAGTGATCCGGCAATGGGACTATCAAGTGAGCAGTTCTTC. Translating gives CATSDPAMGLSSEQFF.

The chain carries TRBV5-1 and TRBJ1-6; D is uncertain. The V end lost 0 bases, the J end lost 2 bases, and 12 bases lay between the germline ends. This CDR3 contains 17 residues. Germline loops: CDR1 SGHRS, CDR2 YFSETQ. The CDR3 sequence is CASSLAWLSTYNSPLHF. CDR3 in DNA: TGCGCCAGCAGCTTGGCATGGTTGTCGACCTATAATTCACCCCTCCACTTT.